The clone carrying this T cell receptor beta chain was seen more than once but under ten times. The data originate from a study of shared T cell receptors in the human thymus. Sequencing used immunoSEQ multiplex PCR; TCRdb keeps in-frame clones, though not all of them. This sample carries about 610,000 clones, more than 75% of them seen once, and the ten largest clones take 0.008% to 0.011%. V dropped 5 bases and J dropped 7 bases, with 18 bases sitting between them. CDR3 length: 14 amino acids. Per germline, CDR1 SNHLY and CDR2 FYNNEI. This same sample was also part of a study on human thymus T cells. That work states: Thymic and blood repertoires showed apparently biased V and J gene usage. Among unrelated individuals, related research reported thymic repertoires that overlapped highly.

The receptor was derived from a boy younger than two with a congenital heart defect. V gene TRBV2 combines with J gene TRBJ2-7, with D perhaps TRBD1 (5 bases). Sequences were obtained from thymocytes. The CDR3: CASSRGHTAGEQYF. CDR3 nucleotide sequence: TGTGCCAGCAGTCGTGGACACACCGCCGGGGAGCAGTACTTC. Full variable domain (remainder filled in from reference TRBV2 and TRBJ2-7): EPEVTQTPSHQVTQMGQEVILRCVPISNHLYFYWYRQILGQKVEFLVSFYNNEISEKSEIFDDQFSVERPDGSNFTLKIRSTKLEDSAMYFCASSRGHTAGEQYFGPGTRLTVT.